This T cell receptor (beta chain) was found in a study of blood T cell repertoires in COVID-19. Across the study: Collection of acute and convalescent COVID-19 samples took place in the United States, Italy and Spain. PBMCs, B-cell-depleted T cells, or T cells provided the cDNA or gDNA that made up the material.

How the authors handled the data: Amplifying reference gene primers gave estimates of nucleated cell counts. Repertoires were generated with immunoSEQ multiplex PCR, while TCRdb's copy carries only in-frame clones and drops some. The V and J calls and the clone size are those of that table, but D and trimming were determined from the DNA. The sample includes 200,000 to 300,000 clones, approximately 86% of them seen just once. The V end was cut by 2 bases, the J end by 5 bases, with 9 bases between. This CDR3 has 13 amino acids. The V gene's germline CDR1 is LGHDT and CDR2 YNNKEL (reference sequence).

This chain uses TRBV3-1 (or the pseudogene TRBV3-2) with TRBJ2-5; D remains ambiguous. Sequenced material: peripheral blood. This receptor was obtained from an older woman who had recovered from COVID-19. DNA for the CDR3: TGTGCCAGCAGCCAACCCCTCGCGGAGACCCAGTACTTC. This encodes CASSQPLAETQYF.